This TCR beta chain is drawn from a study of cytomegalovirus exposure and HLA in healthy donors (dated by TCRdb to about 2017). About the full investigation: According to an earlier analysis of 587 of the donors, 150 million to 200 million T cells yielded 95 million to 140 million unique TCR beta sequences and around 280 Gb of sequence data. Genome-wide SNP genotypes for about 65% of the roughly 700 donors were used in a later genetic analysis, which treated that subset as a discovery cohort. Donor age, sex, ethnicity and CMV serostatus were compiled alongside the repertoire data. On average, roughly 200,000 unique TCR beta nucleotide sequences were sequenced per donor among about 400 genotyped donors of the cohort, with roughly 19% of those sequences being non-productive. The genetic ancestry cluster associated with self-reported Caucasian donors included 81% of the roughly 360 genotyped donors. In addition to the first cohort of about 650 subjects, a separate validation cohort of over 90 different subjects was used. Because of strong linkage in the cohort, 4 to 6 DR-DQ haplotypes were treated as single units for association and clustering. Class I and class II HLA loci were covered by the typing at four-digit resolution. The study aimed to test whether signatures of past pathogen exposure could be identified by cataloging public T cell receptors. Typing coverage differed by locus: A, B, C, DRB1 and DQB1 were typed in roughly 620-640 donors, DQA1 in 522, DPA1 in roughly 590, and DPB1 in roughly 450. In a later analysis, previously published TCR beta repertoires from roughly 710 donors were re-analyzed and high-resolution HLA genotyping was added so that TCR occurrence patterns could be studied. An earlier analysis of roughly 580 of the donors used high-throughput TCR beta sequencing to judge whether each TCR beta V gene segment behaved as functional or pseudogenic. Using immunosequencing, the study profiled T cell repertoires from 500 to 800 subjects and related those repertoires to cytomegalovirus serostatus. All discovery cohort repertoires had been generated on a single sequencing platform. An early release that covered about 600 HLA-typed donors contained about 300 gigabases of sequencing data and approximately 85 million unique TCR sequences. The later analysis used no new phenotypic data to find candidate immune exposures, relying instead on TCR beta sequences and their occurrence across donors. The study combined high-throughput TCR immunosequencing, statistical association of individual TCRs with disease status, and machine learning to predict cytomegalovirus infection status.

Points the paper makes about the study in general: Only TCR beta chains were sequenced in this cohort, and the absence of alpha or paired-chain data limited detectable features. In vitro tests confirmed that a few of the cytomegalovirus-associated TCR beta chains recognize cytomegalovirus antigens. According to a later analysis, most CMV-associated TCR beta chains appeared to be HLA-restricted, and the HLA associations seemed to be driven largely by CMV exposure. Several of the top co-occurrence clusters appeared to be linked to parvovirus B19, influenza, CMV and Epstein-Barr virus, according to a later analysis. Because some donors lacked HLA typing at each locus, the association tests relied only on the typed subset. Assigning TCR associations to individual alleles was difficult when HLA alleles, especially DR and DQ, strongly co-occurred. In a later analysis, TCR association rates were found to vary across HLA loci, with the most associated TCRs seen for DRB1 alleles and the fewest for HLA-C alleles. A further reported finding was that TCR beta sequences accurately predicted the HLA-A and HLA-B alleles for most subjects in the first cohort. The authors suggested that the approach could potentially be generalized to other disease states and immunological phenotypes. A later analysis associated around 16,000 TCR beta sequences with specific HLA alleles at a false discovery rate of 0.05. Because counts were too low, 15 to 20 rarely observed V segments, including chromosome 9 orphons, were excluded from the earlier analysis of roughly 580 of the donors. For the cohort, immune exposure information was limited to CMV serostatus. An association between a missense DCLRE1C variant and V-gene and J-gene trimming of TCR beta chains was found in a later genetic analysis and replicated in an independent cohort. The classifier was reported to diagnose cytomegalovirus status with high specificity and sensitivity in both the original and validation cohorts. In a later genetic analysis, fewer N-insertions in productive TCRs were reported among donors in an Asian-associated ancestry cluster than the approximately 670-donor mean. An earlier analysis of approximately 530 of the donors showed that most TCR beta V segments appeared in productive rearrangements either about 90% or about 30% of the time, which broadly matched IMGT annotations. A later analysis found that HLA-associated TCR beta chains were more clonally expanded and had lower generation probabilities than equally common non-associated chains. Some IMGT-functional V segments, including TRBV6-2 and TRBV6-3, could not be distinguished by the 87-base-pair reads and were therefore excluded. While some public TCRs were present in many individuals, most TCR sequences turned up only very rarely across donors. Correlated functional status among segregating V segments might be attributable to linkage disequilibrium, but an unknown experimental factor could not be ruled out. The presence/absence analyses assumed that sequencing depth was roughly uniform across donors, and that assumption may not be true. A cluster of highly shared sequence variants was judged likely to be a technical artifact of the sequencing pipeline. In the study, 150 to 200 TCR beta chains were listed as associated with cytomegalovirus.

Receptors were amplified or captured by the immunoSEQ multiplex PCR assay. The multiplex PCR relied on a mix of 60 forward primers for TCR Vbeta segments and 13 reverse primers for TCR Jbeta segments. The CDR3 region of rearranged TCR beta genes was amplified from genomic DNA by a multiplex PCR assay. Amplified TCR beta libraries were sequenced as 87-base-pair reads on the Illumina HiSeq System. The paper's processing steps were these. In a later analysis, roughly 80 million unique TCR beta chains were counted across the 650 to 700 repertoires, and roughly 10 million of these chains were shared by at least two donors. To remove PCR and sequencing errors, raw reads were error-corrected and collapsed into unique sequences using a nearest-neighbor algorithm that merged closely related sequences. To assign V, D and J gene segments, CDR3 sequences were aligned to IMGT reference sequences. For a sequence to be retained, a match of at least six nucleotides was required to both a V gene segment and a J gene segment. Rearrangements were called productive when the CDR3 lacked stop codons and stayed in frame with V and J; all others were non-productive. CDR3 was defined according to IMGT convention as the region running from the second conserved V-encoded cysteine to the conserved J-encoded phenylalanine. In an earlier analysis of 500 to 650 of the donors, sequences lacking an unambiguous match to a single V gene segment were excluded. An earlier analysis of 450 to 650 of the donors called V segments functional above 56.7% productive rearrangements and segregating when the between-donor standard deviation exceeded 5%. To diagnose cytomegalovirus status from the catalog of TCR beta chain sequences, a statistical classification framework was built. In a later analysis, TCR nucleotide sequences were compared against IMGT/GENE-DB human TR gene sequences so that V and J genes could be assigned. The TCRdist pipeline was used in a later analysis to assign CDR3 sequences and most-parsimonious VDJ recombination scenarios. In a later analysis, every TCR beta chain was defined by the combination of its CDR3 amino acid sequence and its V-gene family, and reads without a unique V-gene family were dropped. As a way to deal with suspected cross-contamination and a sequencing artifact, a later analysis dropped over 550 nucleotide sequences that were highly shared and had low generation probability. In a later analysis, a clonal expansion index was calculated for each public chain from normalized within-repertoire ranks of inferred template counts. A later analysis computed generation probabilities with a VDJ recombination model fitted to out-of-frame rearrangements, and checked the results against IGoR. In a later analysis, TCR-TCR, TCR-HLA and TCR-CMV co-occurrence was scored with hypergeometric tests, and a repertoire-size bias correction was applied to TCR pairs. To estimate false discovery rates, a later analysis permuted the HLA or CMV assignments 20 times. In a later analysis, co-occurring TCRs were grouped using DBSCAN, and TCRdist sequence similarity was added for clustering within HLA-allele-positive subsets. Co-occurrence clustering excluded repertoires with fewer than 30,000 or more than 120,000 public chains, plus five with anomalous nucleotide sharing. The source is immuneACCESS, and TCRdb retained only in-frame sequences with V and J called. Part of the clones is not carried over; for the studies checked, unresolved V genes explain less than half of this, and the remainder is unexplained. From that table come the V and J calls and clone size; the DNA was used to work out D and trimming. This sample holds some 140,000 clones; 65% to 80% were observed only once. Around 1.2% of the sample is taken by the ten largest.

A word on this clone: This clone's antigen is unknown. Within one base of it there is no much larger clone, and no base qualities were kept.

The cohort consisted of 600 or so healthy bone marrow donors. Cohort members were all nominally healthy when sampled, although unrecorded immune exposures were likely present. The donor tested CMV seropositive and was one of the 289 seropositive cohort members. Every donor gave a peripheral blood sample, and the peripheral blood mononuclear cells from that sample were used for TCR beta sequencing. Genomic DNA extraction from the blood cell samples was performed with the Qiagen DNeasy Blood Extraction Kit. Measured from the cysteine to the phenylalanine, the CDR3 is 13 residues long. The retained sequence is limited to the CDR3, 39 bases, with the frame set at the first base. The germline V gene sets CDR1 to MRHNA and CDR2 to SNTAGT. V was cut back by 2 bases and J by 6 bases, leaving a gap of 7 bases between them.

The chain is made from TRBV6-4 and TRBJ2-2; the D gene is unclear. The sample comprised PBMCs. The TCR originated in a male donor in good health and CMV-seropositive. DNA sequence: TGTGCCAGCAGTGACCATGAGGCCGGGGAGCTGTTTTTT. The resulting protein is CASSDHEAGELFF.